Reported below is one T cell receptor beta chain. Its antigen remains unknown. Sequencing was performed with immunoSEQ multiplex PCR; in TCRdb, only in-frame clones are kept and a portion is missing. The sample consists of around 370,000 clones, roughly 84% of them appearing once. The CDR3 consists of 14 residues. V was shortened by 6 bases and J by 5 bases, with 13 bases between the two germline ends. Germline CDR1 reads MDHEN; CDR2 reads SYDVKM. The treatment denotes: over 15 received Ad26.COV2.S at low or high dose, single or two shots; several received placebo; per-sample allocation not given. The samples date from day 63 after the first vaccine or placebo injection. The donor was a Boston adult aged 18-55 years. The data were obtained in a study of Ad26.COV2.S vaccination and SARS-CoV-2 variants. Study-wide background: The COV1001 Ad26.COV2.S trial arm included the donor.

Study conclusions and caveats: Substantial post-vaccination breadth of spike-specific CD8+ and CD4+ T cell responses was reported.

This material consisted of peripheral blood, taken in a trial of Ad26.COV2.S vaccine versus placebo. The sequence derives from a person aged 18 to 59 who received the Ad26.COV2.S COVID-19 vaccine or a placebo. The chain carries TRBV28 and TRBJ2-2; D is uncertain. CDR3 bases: TGTGCCAGCAGGGCGGCAGGTGGGACCGGGGAGCTGTTTTTT. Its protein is CASRAAGGTGELFF.